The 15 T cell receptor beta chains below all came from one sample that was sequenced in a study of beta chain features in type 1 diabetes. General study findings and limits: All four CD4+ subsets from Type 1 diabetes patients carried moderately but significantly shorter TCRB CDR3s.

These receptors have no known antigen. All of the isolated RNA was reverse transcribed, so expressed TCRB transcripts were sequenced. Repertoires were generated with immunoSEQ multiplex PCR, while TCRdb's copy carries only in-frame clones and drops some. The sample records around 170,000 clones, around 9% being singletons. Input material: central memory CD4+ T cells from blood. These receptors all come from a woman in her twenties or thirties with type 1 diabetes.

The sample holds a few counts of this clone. The CDR3 reads CASSVTGAKTDTQYF. The CDR3 coding sequence is TGTGCCAGCAGTGTCACAGGGGCGAAAACAGATACGCAGTATTTT. The chain combines TRBV25-1 with TRBJ2-3; 7 nucleotides match TRBD1. CDR1 is MGHDK and CDR2 is SYGVNS in the germline V gene. The CDR3 consists of 15 residues. The junction had 7 bases not matched to a gene; V was cut back by 4 bases and J by 3 bases.

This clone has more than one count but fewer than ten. The CDR3 region is CAWTPASGRTNTGELFF. The CDR3 DNA reads TGTGCCTGGACGCCTGCTAGCGGGAGGACGAACACCGGGGAGCTGTTTTTT. V gene TRBV30 combines with J gene TRBJ2-2; 11 nucleotides line up with TRBD2. With 4 bases clipped from V and 0 bases from J, the junction kept 7 bases outside the gene matches. Germline assignment: CDR1 GTSNPN and CDR2 SVGIG (reference sequence). There are 17 residues in the CDR3.

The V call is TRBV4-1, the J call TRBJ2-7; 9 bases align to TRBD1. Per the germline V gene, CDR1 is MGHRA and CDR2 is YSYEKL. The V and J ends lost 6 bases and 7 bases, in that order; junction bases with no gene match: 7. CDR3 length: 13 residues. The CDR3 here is CASRPGTGFEQYF. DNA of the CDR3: TGCGCCAGCAGACCCGGGACAGGGTTTGAGCAGTACTTC.

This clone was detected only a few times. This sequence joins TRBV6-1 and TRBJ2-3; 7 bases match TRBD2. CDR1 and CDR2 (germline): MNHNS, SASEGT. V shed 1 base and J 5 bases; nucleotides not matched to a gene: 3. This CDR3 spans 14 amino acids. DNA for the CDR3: TGTGCCAGCAGTGAAGGGTCGGGGGGAGATACGCAGTATTTT. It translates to CASSEGSGGDTQYF.

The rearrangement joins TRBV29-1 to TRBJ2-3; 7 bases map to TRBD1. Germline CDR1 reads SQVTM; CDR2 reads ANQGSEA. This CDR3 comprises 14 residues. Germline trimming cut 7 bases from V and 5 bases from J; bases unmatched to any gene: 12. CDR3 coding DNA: TGCAGCGCTGGGGACAGTGGGCTCGGAGATACGCAGTATTTT. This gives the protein CSAGDSGLGDTQYF.

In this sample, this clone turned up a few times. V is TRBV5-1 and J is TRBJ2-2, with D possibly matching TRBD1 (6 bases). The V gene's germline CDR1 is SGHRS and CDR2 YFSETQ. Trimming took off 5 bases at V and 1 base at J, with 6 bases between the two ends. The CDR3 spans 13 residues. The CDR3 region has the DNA TGCGCCAGCAGGGACAGGAACACCGGGGAGCTGTTTTTT. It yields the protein CASRDRNTGELFF.

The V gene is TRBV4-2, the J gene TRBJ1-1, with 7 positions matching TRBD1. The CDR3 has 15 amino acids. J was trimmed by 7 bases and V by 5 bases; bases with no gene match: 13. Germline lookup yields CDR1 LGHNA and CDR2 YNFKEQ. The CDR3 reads CASSKPLTGFHEAFF. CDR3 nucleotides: TGTGCCAGCAGCAAACCTCTGACAGGGTTTCATGAAGCTTTCTTT.

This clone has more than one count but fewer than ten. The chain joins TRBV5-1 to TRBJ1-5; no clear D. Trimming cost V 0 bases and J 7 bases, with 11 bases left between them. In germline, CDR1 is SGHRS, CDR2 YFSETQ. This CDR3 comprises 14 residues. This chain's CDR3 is CASSLGEGTQPQHF. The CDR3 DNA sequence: TGCGCCAGCAGCTTGGGGGAGGGTACCCAGCCCCAGCATTTT.

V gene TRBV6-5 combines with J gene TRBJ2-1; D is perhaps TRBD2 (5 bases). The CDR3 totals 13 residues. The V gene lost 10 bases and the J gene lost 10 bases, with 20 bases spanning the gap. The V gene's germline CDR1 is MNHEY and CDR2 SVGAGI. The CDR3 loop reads CATHRILLGEQFF. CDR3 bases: TGTGCCACCCACAGAATTCTACTAGGCGAGCAGTTCTTC.

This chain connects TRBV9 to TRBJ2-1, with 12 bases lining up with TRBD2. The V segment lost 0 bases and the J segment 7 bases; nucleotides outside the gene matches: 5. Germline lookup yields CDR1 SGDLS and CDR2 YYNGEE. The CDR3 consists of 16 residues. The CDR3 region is CASSVALAGGPNEQFF. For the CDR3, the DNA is TGTGCCAGCAGCGTAGCGCTAGCGGGAGGGCCTAATGAGCAGTTCTTC.

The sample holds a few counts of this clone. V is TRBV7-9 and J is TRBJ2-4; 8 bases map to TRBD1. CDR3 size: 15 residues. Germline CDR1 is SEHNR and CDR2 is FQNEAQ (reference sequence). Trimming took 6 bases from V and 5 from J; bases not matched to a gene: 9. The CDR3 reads CASSPPGGAENIQYF. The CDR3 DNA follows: TGTGCCAGCAGTCCCCCAGGGGGCGCGGAAAACATTCAGTACTTC.

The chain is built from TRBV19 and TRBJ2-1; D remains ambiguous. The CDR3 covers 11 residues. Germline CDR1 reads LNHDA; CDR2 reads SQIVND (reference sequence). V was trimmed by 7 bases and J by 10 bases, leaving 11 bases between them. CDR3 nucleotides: TGTGCCAGTATTTCAGGAAGCGAGCAGTTCTTC. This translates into CASISGSEQFF.

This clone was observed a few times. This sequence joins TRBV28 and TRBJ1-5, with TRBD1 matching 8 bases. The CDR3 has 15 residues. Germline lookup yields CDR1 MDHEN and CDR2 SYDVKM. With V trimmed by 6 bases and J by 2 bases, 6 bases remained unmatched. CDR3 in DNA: TGTGCCAGCAGGCAGGGGGCCGGGGGCAATCAGCCCCAGCATTTT. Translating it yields CASRQGAGGNQPQHF.

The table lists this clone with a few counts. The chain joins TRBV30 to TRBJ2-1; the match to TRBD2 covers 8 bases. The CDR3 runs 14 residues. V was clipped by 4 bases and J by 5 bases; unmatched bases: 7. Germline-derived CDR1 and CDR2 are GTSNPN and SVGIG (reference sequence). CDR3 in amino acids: CAWTGTSSNNEQFF. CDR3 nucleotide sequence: TGTGCCTGGACCGGGACTAGTTCCAACAATGAGCAGTTCTTC.

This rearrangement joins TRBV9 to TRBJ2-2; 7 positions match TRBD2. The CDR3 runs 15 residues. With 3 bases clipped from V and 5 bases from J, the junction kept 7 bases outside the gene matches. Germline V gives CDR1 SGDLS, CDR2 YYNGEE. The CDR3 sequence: CASSGRDYLTGELFF. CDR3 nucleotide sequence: TGTGCCAGCAGCGGCCGGGACTACCTAACCGGGGAGCTGTTTTTT.